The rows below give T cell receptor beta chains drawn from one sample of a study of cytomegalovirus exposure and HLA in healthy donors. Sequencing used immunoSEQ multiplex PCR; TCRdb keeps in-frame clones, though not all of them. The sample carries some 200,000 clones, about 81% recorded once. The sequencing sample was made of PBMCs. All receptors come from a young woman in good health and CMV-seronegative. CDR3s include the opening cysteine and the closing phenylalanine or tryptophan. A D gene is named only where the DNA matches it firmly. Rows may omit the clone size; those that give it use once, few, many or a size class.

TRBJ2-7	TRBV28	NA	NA	CASSLSYSHEQYF	TGTGCCAGCAGTTTAAGCTACAGCCACGAGCAGTACTTC
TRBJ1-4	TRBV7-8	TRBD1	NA	CASSRDRGGREKLFF	TGTGCCAGCAGCCGTGACAGGGGAGGTCGGGAAAAACTGTTTTTT
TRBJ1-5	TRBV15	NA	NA	CATSRPGFSNQPQHF	TGTGCCACCAGCAGACCAGGGTTCAGCAATCAGCCCCAGCATTTT
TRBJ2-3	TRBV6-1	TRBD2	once	CASSVLRLAGVGTDTQYF	TGTGCCAGCAGTGTATTGCGGCTAGCGGGAGTCGGCACAGATACGCAGTATTTT
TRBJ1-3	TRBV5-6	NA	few	CASSLPLGPGNTIYF	TGTGCCAGCAGCTTGCCGCTGGGGCCTGGAAACACCATATATTTT
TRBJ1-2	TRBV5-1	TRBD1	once	CASTDPGTGGSGGYTF	TGCGCCAGCACAGACCCAGGGACAGGGGGATCAGGCGGCTACACCTTC
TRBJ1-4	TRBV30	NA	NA	CAWSVLYEKLFF	TGTGCCTGGAGTGTACTGTATGAAAAACTGTTTTTT
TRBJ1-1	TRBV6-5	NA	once	CASSYPAEEAFF	TGTGCCAGCAGTTACCCCGCTGAGGAAGCTTTCTTT
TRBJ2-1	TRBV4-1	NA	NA	CASSQDRAGIEQFF	TGCGCCAGCAGCCAAGATCGGGCGGGGATTGAGCAGTTCTTC
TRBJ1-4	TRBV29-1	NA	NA	CSVREVEKLFF	TGCAGCGTTAGGGAGGTGGAAAAACTGTTTTTT
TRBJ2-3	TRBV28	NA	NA	CASSSRSSPDTQYF	TGTGCCAGCAGTTCCAGGTCGTCTCCAGATACGCAGTATTTT
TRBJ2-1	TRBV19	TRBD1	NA	CASTPGQGYNEQFF	TGTGCCAGTACCCCGGGACAGGGGTACAATGAGCAGTTCTTC
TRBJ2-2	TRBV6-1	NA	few	CASISWNTGELFF	TGTGCCAGCATAAGCTGGAACACCGGGGAGCTGTTTTTT
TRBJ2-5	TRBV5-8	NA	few	CASSARGIQETQYF	TGTGCCAGCAGCGCGAGAGGAATCCAAGAGACCCAGTACTTC
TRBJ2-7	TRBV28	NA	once	CASSLAGGKQYF	TGTGCCAGCAGTTTAGCAGGAGGCAAGCAGTACTTC
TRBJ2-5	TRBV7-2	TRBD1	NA	CASSSGSGQLGKTQYF	TGTGCCAGCAGCTCAGGGTCGGGACAGCTAGGGAAGACCCAGTACTTC
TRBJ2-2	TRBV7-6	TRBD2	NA	CASSFWGGSLTGELFF	TGTGCCAGCAGCTTTTGGGGGGGATCCCTCACCGGGGAGCTGTTTTTT
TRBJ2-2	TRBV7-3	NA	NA	CASSLTRGTGELFF	TGTGCCAGCAGCCTCACTAGAGGCACCGGGGAGCTGTTTTTT
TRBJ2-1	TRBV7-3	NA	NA	CASSLAGSPRNEQFF	TGTGCCAGCAGCTTAGCCGGGAGCCCCCGGAATGAGCAGTTCTTC
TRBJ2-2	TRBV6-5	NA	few	CASSYAVGVKVGELFF	TGTGCCAGCAGTTACGCGGTCGGGGTTAAGGTCGGGGAGCTGTTTTTT
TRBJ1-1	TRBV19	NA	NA	CASSPGGAMIVAFF	TGTGCCAGTAGTCCTGGGGGGGCTATGATCGTAGCTTTCTTT
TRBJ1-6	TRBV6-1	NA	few	CASSEEPGESPLHF	TGTGCCAGCAGTGAAGAACCGGGGGAATCACCCCTCCACTTT
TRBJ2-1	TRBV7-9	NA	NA	CASSLGGPVGFF	TGTGCCAGCAGCTTAGGCGGTCCAGTGGGGTTCTTC
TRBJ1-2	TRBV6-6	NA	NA	CASRHRTSNYGYTF	TGTGCCAGCAGACACAGGACATCTAACTATGGCTACACCTTC
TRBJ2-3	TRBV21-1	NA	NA	CAIWGLDPDTQYF	TGTGCCATCTGGGGACTAGACCCAGATACGCAGTATTTT
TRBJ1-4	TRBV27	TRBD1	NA	CASSIGTGTEKLFF	TGTGCCAGCAGTATCGGGACAGGGACTGAAAAACTGTTTTTT
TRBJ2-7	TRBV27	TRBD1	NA	CASSHVRQGSQYF	TGTGCCAGCAGTCACGTTCGACAGGGGTCGCAGTACTTC
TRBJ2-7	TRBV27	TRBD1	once	CASSSPGQGAYEQYF	TGTGCCAGCAGTTCTCCGGGACAGGGGGCCTACGAGCAGTACTTC
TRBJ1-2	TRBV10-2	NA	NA	CASSDDRLYGYTF	TGCGCCAGCAGTGATGACAGGCTCTATGGCTACACCTTC
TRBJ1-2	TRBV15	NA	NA	CATSRDGGDQMGYGYTF	TGTGCCACCAGCAGAGATGGAGGGGACCAAATGGGTTATGGCTACACCTTC
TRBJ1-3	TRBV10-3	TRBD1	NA	CAISEGTGLIGNTIYF	TGTGCCATCAGTGAAGGGACAGGCCTCATTGGAAACACCATATATTTT
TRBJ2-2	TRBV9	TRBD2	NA	CASTPGGAVGELFF	TGTGCCAGCACCCCGGGGGGGGCTGTCGGGGAGCTGTTTTTT
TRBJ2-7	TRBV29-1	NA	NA	CSVRTGTFYEQYF	TGCAGCGTCAGGACGGGAACCTTCTACGAGCAGTACTTC
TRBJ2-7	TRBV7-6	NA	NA	CASSITGEQYF	TGTGCCAGCAGCATAACTGGCGAGCAGTACTTC
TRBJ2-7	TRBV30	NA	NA	CAWSRAYEQYF	TGTGCCTGGAGTAGAGCGTACGAGCAGTACTTC
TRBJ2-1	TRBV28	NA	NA	CASSSYRVRATNEQFF	TGTGCCAGCAGCTCTTATAGGGTCAGGGCCACAAATGAGCAGTTCTTC
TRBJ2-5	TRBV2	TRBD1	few	CARRTGQETQYF	TGTGCCAGGAGGACAGGGCAAGAGACCCAGTACTTC
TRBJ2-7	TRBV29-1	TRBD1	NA	CSVGGTDSYEQYF	TGCAGCGTTGGAGGGACAGATTCCTACGAGCAGTACTTC
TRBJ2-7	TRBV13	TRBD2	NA	CASSSLRDYPYEQYF	TGTGCCAGCAGCTCTTTAAGGGACTACCCCTACGAGCAGTACTTC
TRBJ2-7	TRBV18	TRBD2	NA	CASSLGLAGDEQYF	TGTGCCAGCTCCCTGGGACTAGCGGGAGACGAGCAGTACTTC